This TCR beta chain was identified during a study of T cells in Graves' hyperthyroidism and ophthalmopathy (dated 2019 in TCRdb). Looking at the study overall: Peripheral blood samples were taken at the time of initial diagnosis, prior to any treatment. Prospective prediction of ophthalmopathy was tested in an independent validation cohort consisting of 18 hyperthyroidism patients and 15 or so patients who later progressed to ophthalmopathy. The study also compared thyroid tissue and blood T-cell repertoires from five or six Graves' hyperthyroidism patients. TCR Vbeta CDR3 sequencing of 130 to 150 peripheral blood samples (approximately 44 ophthalmopathy, about 75 hyperthyroidism and around 17 progressor patients) is reported in the paper. A discovery cohort of approximately 97 patients, about 43 with Graves' ophthalmopathy and approximately 55 with stable Graves' hyperthyroidism, was used to find distinguishing TCR V-J signatures. The roughly 90 discovery patients were divided at random into training and test sets in a 7:3 ratio. Following sampling, methimazole starting at 30 mg daily was given to hyperthyroidism patients, and high-dose intravenous methylprednisolone was given to ophthalmopathy patients. The paper as a whole reports these results and caveats: A 13 V-J signature model separated ophthalmopathy from stable hyperthyroidism, with 87.88% sensitivity and roughly 81% specificity in cross-validation and 80%/75% in testing. In validation, progression to ophthalmopathy was predicted by the model with nearly 71% sensitivity and 72.22% specificity, a median of around 6.5 months before onset. No statistical method was used to fix the sample size in advance, and group allocation was not hidden from the investigators. Most expanded thyroid clonotypes (frequency above 0.001) were also detected in blood, a finding suggesting that blood repertoires may reflect thyroid immune responses.

A patient counted as having stable Graves' hyperthyroidism if no progression to ophthalmopathy occurred over 18 months of follow-up. Hyperthyroidism patients were newly diagnosed, with disease duration under 2 months, and aged 18 to 65 years. Exclusion was applied to patients with uncontrolled infections, other autoimmune diseases, pregnancy or lactation. Diagnoses were established on the basis of clinical symptoms, serum thyroxine and TRAb, thyroid ultrasound, and orbital computed tomography. PBMCs were isolated from around 10 ml of fresh peripheral blood by Ficoll-Paque density gradient centrifugation. Total RNA was extracted using Trizol reagent, and RNA quality was assessed on an Agilent 2100 Bioanalyzer. Amplification of TCR beta CDR3 regions was carried out from RNA transcripts. The first round of RT-PCR for the TCR CDR3 was performed with the HTBI primer set and the Qiagen OneStep RT-PCR kit. Libraries were constructed in a second round of multiplex PCR, after which size selection and purification were carried out. Paired-end sequencing of the libraries was performed with 100 bp reads on an Illumina HiSeq2000. In the original analysis: SOAPnuke was used to process the raw data, removing reads that contained adapters or uncalled bases, had a mean Phred below 15, or lacked an exact match to the constant primer or identifier. COPE v1.2.5 was used to merge high-quality paired reads, and clonotypes were defined as unique nucleotide sequences. Clonotypes were aligned to IMGT TRBV, TRBD and TRBJ reference segments using MiTCR v1.1. The analysis was restricted to V-J combinations with a frequency above 0.0001, which together covered around 99% of the repertoires. A TCS score was defined as the ratio between F50 (clonal expansion) and ExV (chaos), using BLOSUM62-based TCRdist between CDR3 peptides within each V-J. Welch's t-statistics and random forest reduced 500 to 550 V-J features to under 15, which were used in a naive Bayes classifier (R e1071). TCRdb itself trimmed the public reads at Q25 with fastp, ran MiXCR and retained productive beta chains. One record per CDR3 amino acid sequence lists the most common genes and DNA. What appears here as the V and J calls and clone size reflects TCRdb's work, not the paper's. Recorded for this sample are under 450,000 distinct CDR3 sequences; 15% to 19% of them occurred a single time. The top ten clonotypes cover around 7.7% of the sample.

Taken from cysteine to phenylalanine, the CDR3 has 16 residues. The kept DNA is CDR3 alone, 48 bases in frame from the first base. V was cut back by 0 bases and J by 1 base, leaving a gap of 11 bases between them. CDR1 and CDR2 were assigned from the germline V gene (reference sequence) as SGHAT and FQDESV. Regarding this clonotype: Its antigen has not been determined. No much larger clone is present one base from it, and per-base qualities are unavailable.

The sequenced sample was blood. The sequence joins TRBV11-1 to TRBJ2-3; TRBD2 is a weak D gene call, 5 bases matching. The clonotype comes from a young woman with Graves' hyperthyroidism. The DNA sequence is as follows: TGTGCCAGCAGCTTAGCCGCTAGCCCGGGCACAGATACGCAGTATTTT. It is translated as CASSLAASPGTDTQYF.